This TCR beta chain was identified during a study of blood T cell repertoires in COVID-19. Turning to the study itself: COVID-19 samples collected from the United States, Italy and Spain covered acute and convalescent phases.

Only in-frame clones appear in the TCRdb table, and some are missing; sequencing was by immunoSEQ multiplex PCR. The repertoire holds about 65,000 clones, roughly 79% seen once, with about 29% in the top ten. CDR3 length: 15 residues. A few counts support this clone. The sequence derives from a human donor in a cohort sampled during active COVID-19. The sample taken for sequencing was peripheral blood. This chain links TRBV1 with TRBJ2-2; the table names TRBD2, a call not compared with the DNA. TRBV1 is listed as a pseudogene. DNA for the CDR3: TGCACCAGCAGGAAGCGGACCCGGAGCACCGGGGAGCTGTTTTTT. Protein product: CTSRKRTRSTGELFF.